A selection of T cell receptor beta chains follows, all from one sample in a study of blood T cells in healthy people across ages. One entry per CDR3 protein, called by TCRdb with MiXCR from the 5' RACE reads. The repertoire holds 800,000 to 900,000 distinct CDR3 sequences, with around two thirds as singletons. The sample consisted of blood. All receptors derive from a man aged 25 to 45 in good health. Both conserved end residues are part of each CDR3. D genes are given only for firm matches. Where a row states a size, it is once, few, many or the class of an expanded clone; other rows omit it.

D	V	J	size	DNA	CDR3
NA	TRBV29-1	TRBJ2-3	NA	TGCAGCGTTACCCGGACAGATACGCAGTATTTT	CSVTRTDTQYF
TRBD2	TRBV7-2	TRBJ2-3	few	TGTGCCAGCAGCACGGCGAGCGGGGGGGCTCCAGATACGCAGTATTTT	CASSTASGGAPDTQYF
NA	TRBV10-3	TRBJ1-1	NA	TGTGCCATCAGTGAGGCGAGGCAGGACACTGAAGCTTTCTTT	CAISEARQDTEAFF
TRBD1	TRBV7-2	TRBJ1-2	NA	TGTGCCAGCAGGAGACAGGGGGGAGGTTATGGCTACACCTTC	CASRRQGGGYGYTF
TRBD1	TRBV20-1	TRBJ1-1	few	TGCAGTGCCGTTGGACAGGATAACACTGAAGCTTTCTTT	CSAVGQDNTEAFF
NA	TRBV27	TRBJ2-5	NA	TGTGCCAGCAGTTTTCAGGGGGGAAGAGAGACCCAGTACTTC	CASSFQGGRETQYF
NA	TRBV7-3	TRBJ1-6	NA	TGTGCCAGCAGCTTCGTTCGGGATTCACCCCTCCACTTT	CASSFVRDSPLHF
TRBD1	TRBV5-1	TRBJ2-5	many	TGCGCCAGCAGCTCTGACAGGGTGGGAGAAGAGGAGACCCAGTACTTC	CASSSDRVGEEETQYF
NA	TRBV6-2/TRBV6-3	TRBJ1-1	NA	TGTGCCAGCAGTTCCCAGACAGTTCTGAACTCTGAAGCTTTCTTT	CASSSQTVLNSEAFF
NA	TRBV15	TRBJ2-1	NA	TGTGCCACCATGAGTCGGACAGTTTACAATGAGCAGTTCTTC	CATMSRTVYNEQFF
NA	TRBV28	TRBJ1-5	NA	TGTGCCAGCAGTTGGACAGATCAGCCCCAGCATTTT	CASSWTDQPQHF
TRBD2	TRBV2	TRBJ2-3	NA	TGTGCCAGCAGGCGGACTAGCGGGGTTTCTAGCACAGATACGCAGTATTTT	CASRRTSGVSSTDTQYF
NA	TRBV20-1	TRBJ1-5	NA	TGCAGTGCTAGAGCGGCGAGGTTAGATCAGCCCCAGCATTTT	CSARAARLDQPQHF
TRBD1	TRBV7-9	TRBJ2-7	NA	TGTGCCAGCAGCTCACAGGGGACAATAGACGACGAGCAGTACTTC	CASSSQGTIDDEQYF
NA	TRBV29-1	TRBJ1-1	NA	TGCAGCGTTGAAGATAACAACACTGAAGCTTTCTTT	CSVEDNNTEAFF
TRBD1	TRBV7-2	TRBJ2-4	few	TGTGCCAGCAGCTCAACAGGGACAGGGGTCGGGTCGGACATTCAGTACTTC	CASSSTGTGVGSDIQYF
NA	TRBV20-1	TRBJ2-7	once	TGCAGTGCTAGAGAGACCGGAGACGAGCAGTACTTC	CSARETGDEQYF
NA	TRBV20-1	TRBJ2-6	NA	TGCAGTGCCCAGGGGAGTAACTCTGGGGCCAACGTCCTGACTTTC	CSAQGSNSGANVLTF
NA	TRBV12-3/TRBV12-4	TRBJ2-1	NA	TGTGCCAGCAGTTCTGGGGCCGGCAATGAGCAGTTCTTC	CASSSGAGNEQFF
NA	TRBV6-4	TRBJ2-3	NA	TGTGCCAGCAGTGACTCCGCGGAGGTAGATACGCAGTATTTT	CASSDSAEVDTQYF
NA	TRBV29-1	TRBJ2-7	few	TGCAGCGTGCCATGGGGGCTAGTAGGCGAGCAGTACTTC	CSVPWGLVGEQYF
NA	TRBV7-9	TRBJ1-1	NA	TGTGCCAGCAGCTTAGGACACCTGAACACTGAAGCTTTCTTT	CASSLGHLNTEAFF
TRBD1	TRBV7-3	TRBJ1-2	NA	TGTGCCAGCAGCGCGGGACAGTCCTCTAGGGGCTACACCTTC	CASSAGQSSRGYTF
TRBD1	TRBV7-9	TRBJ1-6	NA	TGTGTCAGCAGACAGGGAAATTCACCCCTCCACTTT	CVSRQGNSPLHF
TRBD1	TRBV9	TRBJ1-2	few	TGTGCCAGCAGCTTATCCGGGACAGTAGGCTACACCTTC	CASSLSGTVGYTF
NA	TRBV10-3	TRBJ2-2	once	TGTGCCATCAGTGACAGCCTCGGGGAGCTGTTTTTT	CAISDSLGELFF
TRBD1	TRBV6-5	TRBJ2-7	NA	TGTGCCAGCAAGGACGCCCCCGGGACAGGGTTCTACGAGCAGTACTTC	CASKDAPGTGFYEQYF
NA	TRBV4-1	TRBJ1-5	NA	TGCGCCAGCAGCCACCCGGGGGTTAATCAGCCCCAGCATTTT	CASSHPGVNQPQHF
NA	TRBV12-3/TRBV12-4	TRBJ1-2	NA	TGTGCCAGCAAGGGACACCGGGATGGCTACACCTTC	CASKGHRDGYTF
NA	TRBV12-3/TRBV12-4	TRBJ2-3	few	TGTGCCAGCAGTCCCCAGATCGGGGGAGCGGATACGCAGTATTTT	CASSPQIGGADTQYF
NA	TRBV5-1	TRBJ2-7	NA	TGCGCCAGCAGCTCCAGCGGGTCCATCTCCTACGAGCAGTACTTC	CASSSSGSISYEQYF
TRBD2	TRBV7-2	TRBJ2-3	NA	TGTGCCAGCAGCCCCCAGACTAGCGGGGTAGATACGCAGTATTTT	CASSPQTSGVDTQYF
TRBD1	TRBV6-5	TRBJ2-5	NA	TGTGCCAGCAGTCGGCAGGGGGAAGAGACCCAGTACTTC	CASSRQGEETQYF
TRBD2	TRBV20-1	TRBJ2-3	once	TGCAGTGCTAGAGGGGTAGCGGGGGTATTGGATACGCAGTATTTT	CSARGVAGVLDTQYF
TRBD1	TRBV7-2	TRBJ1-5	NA	TGTGCCAGCAGCTTAGCAGGGGGCAATAGGCAGCCCCAGCATTTT	CASSLAGGNRQPQHF
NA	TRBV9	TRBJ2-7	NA	TGTGCCAGCACTCAAGGGCACCTATCCTACGAGCAGTACTTC	CASTQGHLSYEQYF